Shown below are 16 T cell receptor beta chains from a single sample sequenced in a study of cytomegalovirus exposure and HLA in healthy donors. The protocol was immunoSEQ multiplex PCR, while the TCRdb copy is restricted to in-frame clones and leaves out a portion. The sample holds fewer than 200,000 clones, roughly 96% seen once. The sequencing sample was made of PBMCs. These TCRs come from a young woman in good health and CMV-seronegative.

This clone has a single count. CDR3: CASSESRFEKLFF. For the CDR3, the DNA is TGTGCCAGCAGTGAAAGCAGGTTTGAAAAACTGTTTTTT. V gene TRBV6-1 combines with J gene TRBJ1-4; D ambiguous. V shed 2 bases and J shed 7 bases, with 8 bases lying between them. CDR1 and CDR2 (germline): MNHNS, SASEGT. The CDR3 loop spans 13 amino acids.

The chain employs TRBV2 and TRBJ2-7; D gene unclear. The CDR3 contains 13 residues. V lost 6 bases to trimming and J lost 2 bases, with 11 bases between them. CDR1 and CDR2 from the germline V gene are SNHLY and FYNNEI. The CDR3 protein is CASRGVPTYEQYF. The CDR3 DNA reads TGTGCCAGCAGAGGAGTGCCTACCTACGAGCAGTACTTC.

This chain joins TRBV5-4 and TRBJ1-2; D possibly corresponds to TRBD1 (6 bases). The CDR3 contains 14 residues. Trimming removed 5 bases at V and 14 bases at J, with 25 bases between. Germline CDR1 and CDR2: SGHNT and YYREEE (reference sequence). CDR3 protein: CASSLHNGQLAGTF. The CDR3 DNA reads as TGTGCCAGCAGTCTCCATAACGGACAGTTAGCGGGAACCTTC.

The chain joins TRBV4-3 to TRBJ2-3, with unresolved D. CDR3 length: 14 amino acids. Trimming cost V 3 bases and J 0 bases, with 7 bases left between them. Looked up from germline, CDR1 is LGHNA and CDR2 is YSLEER. The CDR3 bases are TGCGCCAGCAGCCAGCGAACTAGCACAGATACGCAGTATTTT. This translates into CASSQRTSTDTQYF.

J is TRBJ2-7 and V is TRBV5-4; 7 nucleotides align to TRBD1. The V gene end was trimmed by 7 bases and the J gene end by 3 bases; junction bases not matched to a gene: 7. CDR3 length: 13 amino acids. CDR1 SGHNT and CDR2 YYREEE come from the germline V gene (reference sequence). The CDR3 loop reads CASGRTGNYEQYF. CDR3 DNA sequence: TGTGCCAGCGGAAGGACAGGTAACTACGAGCAGTACTTC.

The V and J genes are TRBV29-1 and TRBJ1-2; tentatively, D is TRBD1 (5 bases). V lost 6 bases and J lost 0, with 14 bases in between. The CDR3 has 14 residues. The germline CDR1 and CDR2 sequences are SQVTM and ANQGSEA. CDR3 protein: CSVGPGGANYGYTF. The CDR3 DNA follows: TGCAGCGTGGGGCCGGGGGGGGCTAACTATGGCTACACCTTC.

This clone is a singleton in its sample. The chain employs TRBV4-1 and TRBJ1-2, with 7 bases aligning to TRBD1. CDR1 is MGHRA, CDR2 YSYEKL, per germline. This CDR3 comprises 15 residues. After removal of 6 bases from V and 2 bases from J, the junction contained 9 bases not matched to a gene. The CDR3 DNA is TGCGCCAGCAGTCTCCGGCGGGACAGAAACTATGGCTACACCTTC. Its protein product is CASSLRRDRNYGYTF.

The J gene is TRBJ2-1, the V gene TRBV29-1, with 8 bases lining up with TRBD1. CDR1 is SQVTM, CDR2 ANQGSEA, per germline. This CDR3 contains 14 residues. Trimming removed 5 bases from V and 0 bases from J; junction bases left unmatched: 3. The CDR3 protein is CSVSDRGSYNEQFF. Written as DNA, the CDR3 is TGCAGCGTTTCCGACAGGGGCTCCTACAATGAGCAGTTCTTC.

The chain has TRBV9 and TRBJ1-1; D gene unclear. The CDR3 spans 16 residues. The germline V gene has CDR1 SGDLS and CDR2 YYNGEE. Trimming stripped 4 bases from V and 2 bases from J, with 18 bases between. DNA for the CDR3: TGTGCCAGCAGCTCGGGCGCGGGCCTGGGAAACACTGAAGCTTTCTTT. Translation gives CASSSGAGLGNTEAFF.

The chain combines TRBV30 with TRBJ2-6; 9 nucleotides line up with TRBD1. Germline-derived CDR1 and CDR2 are GTSNPN and SVGIG (reference sequence). The CDR3 runs 15 residues. Trimming removed 8 bases from V and 1 base from J; junction bases left unmatched: 6. The CDR3 DNA reads TGTGCCGGAGACAGGGGGTATTCTGGGGCCAACGTCCTGACTTTC. It encodes CAGDRGYSGANVLTF.

V is TRBV7-2 and J is TRBJ2-3; 11 bases map to TRBD2. There are 13 residues in the CDR3. The ends lost 6 bases at V and 5 bases at J; junction bases unmatched: 1. Germline V CDR1 and CDR2: SGHTA, FQGNSA. Here the CDR3 DNA reads TGTGCCAGCAGAACTAGCGGGGGAGATACGCAGTATTTT. The encoded protein is CASRTSGGDTQYF.

V and J are TRBV12-5 and TRBJ1-3; no clear D gene. Trimming removed 4 bases at V and 0 bases at J, with 7 bases between. Germline assignment: CDR1 LGHNT and CDR2 FRNRAP. The CDR3 is 14 residues long. CDR3 loop: CASGSSGSGNTIYF. The CDR3, as DNA: TGTGCTAGTGGTTCGTCAGGCTCTGGAAACACCATATATTTT.

The chain has TRBV6-5 and TRBJ2-2, with 8 bases matching TRBD2. Losses at the gene ends were 8 bases for V and 7 bases for J; bases not matched to a gene: 12. CDR3 length: 15 residues. Germline V CDR1 and CDR2: MNHEY, SVGAGI. The CDR3 sequence is CASRGASGHSGELFF. CDR3 sequence (DNA): TGTGCCAGCCGGGGGGCTAGCGGGCACAGCGGGGAGCTGTTTTTT.

The CDR3 region is CSVEGDSYGYTF. As DNA, the CDR3 is TGCAGCGTTGAAGGGGACTCCTATGGCTACACCTTC. The genes are TRBV29-1 and TRBJ1-2; a weak D match, TRBD1 (5 bases). V was cut by 1 base and J by 4 bases, with 7 bases left in between. CDR1 is SQVTM, CDR2 ANQGSEA, per germline. The CDR3 extends over 12 amino acids.

The chain combines TRBV9 with TRBJ2-2; 7 nucleotides line up with TRBD2. This CDR3 comprises 15 residues. The germline CDR1 and CDR2 sequences are SGDLS and YYNGEE. V gave up 0 bases and J gave up 6 bases; unmatched junction bases: 5. CDR3 protein: CASSVGYRGAGELFF. The CDR3 nucleotides read TGTGCCAGCAGCGTAGGATATCGGGGGGCCGGGGAGCTGTTTTTT.

This chain uses TRBV6-6 with TRBJ2-7, with 9 bases matching TRBD1. V lost 2 bases, J lost 4 bases, and 6 bases stayed unmatched. Looked up from germline, CDR1 is MNHNY and CDR2 is SVGAGI (reference sequence). The CDR3 totals 15 residues. CDR3 nucleotides: TGTGCCAGCAGTTACGGACAGGGGACCCCATACGAGCAGTACTTC. Its translation is CASSYGQGTPYEQYF.